This TCR beta chain was sequenced for a study of OX40 agonist ivuxolimab in advanced cancers. People who had autoimmune disease history or systemic immunosuppression were excluded. Deletions cut 0 bases from V and 2 bases from J, with 11 bases between. The CDR3 is made up of 15 amino acids. CDR1 is MNHEY, CDR2 SVGAGI, per germline. Assay: immunoSEQ multiplex PCR; the TCRdb copy retains only in-frame clones and omits some. The repertoire holds 70,000 to 85,000 clones, with approximately 95% as singletons. V usage is TRBV6-5 and J usage is TRBJ2-7; perhaps TRBD2 as D (5 bases). The source of this sequence is an adult with an advanced solid tumor such as melanoma, head and neck, liver or kidney cancer. This specimen was CD4+ or CD8+ T cells sorted from blood, taken in a trial of the OX40 agonist ivuxolimab. This chain's CDR3 is CASSYSRGGAYEQYF. Here the CDR3 DNA reads TGTGCCAGCAGTTACTCGAGAGGAGGAGCCTACGAGCAGTACTTC.